The entry below gives a single T cell receptor beta chain sequence along with its context. From germline, CDR1 is SGHTS and CDR2 YDEGEE. Between the trimmed V and J ends, which lost 4 bases and 3 bases, there was a span of 13 bases. This CDR3 has 14 residues. This record belongs to a study of OX40 agonist ivuxolimab in advanced cancers. Study as a whole: The drug used for patients, ivuxolimab, was an agonistic anti-OX40 (CD134) antibody.

Some clones are missing from TCRdb's copy, which holds only in-frame ones; the method was immunoSEQ multiplex PCR. This sample carries 60,000 or so clones, around 88% of them seen once, and the ten largest clones take 0.7% to 0.9%. The origin of this receptor is an adult with an advanced solid tumor such as melanoma, head and neck, liver or kidney cancer. The sample in question was CD4+ or CD8+ T cells sorted from blood, obtained in a trial of the OX40 agonist ivuxolimab. V is TRBV5-8 and J is TRBJ1-2; no reliable D call. CDR3 DNA: TGTGCCAGCAGCAGGATGGTCTCGGACTATGGCTACACCTTC. As protein: CASSRMVSDYGYTF.